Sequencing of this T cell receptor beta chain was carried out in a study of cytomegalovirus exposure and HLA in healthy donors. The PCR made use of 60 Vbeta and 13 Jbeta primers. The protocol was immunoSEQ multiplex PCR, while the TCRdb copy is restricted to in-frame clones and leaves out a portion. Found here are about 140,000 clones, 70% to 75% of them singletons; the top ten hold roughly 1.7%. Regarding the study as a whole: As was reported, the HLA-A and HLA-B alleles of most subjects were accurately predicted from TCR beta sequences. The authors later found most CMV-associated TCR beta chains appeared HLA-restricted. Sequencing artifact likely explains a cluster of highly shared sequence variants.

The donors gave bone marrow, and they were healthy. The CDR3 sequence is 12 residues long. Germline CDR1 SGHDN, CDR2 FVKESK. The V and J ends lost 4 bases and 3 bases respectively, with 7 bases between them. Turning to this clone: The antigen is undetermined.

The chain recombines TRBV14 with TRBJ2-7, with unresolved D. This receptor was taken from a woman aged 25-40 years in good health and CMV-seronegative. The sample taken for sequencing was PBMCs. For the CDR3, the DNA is TGTGCCAGCAGCCCCTCCCGCTACGAGCAGTACTTC. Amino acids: CASSPSRYEQYF.